This TCR beta chain came from a study of shared clonotypes between healthy human individuals. Findings and limits, study-wide: The naive CD4 repertoires of a few donors were compared, and approximately 5% of clonotypes were shared.

This clone was detected once. Antigen unknown. As handled by the study authors: From ImmunoSEQ came sequences covering only the junction and carrying no quality scores, so filtering differed. The table came from immunoSEQ multiplex PCR; TCRdb's copy has only in-frame clones and leaves some out. V, J and clone size are taken as reported in that table, and D and trimming were inferred from the DNA itself. The table records around 1.5 million clones, 95% to 99% of them present only once. Trimming took off 4 bases at V and 4 bases at J, with 22 bases between the two ends. Germline V gives CDR1 LNHDA, CDR2 SQIVND (reference sequence). This CDR3 is built from 18 residues. Healthy and HIV-negative, the adult donors had no recent acute infections or vaccinations.

The clonotype comes from a man aged 25 to 45 in good health. V usage is TRBV19 and J usage is TRBJ2-2, with D possibly TRBD2 on 5 matching bases. The sequencing input was naive CD4+ T cells sorted from blood. Subset meaning: CD45RA+ positively selected. CDR3 loop: CASSTLAPSGAITGELFF. Here the CDR3 DNA reads TGTGCCAGTAGTACCCTAGCCCCATCAGGCGCCATCACCGGGGAGCTGTTTTTT. Using reference TRBV19 and TRBJ2-2 for the parts outside the CDR3, the full variable domain is DGGITQSPKYLFRKEGQNVTLSCEQNLNHDAMYWYRQDPGQGLRLIYYSQIVNDFQKGDIAEGYSVSREKKESFPLTVTSAQKNPTAFYLCASSTLAPSGAITGELFFGEGSRLTVL.